Listed below are T cell receptor beta chains from one sample, sequenced in a study of shared clonotypes between healthy human individuals. Produced via immunoSEQ multiplex PCR; TCRdb's table is partial and in-frame only. The sample gives roughly 500,000 clones, around 78% of which show up once; roughly 13% is in the top ten. The sample consisted of PBMCs. The receptor source for this set is a middle-aged woman in good health. Some clones in this sample may be carry-over from other donors' samples. Each CDR3 is given with its conserved first and last residue. A D gene is named only where the DNA matches it firmly. Clone size is given for some rows only: seen once, a few or many times, or a class if the clone is expanded.

d_gene: NA
v_gene: TRBV28
j_gene: TRBJ1-1
abundance: NA
CDR3nt: TGTGCCAGCAGACCAGGGACACCCACTGAAGCTTTCTTT
CDR3aa: CASRPGTPTEAFF

d_gene: NA
v_gene: TRBV19
j_gene: TRBJ1-5
abundance: NA
CDR3nt: TGTGCCAGTAGTATAGATCAGCGGCAGCTTCGAAGCAATCAGCCCCAGCATTTT
CDR3aa: CASSIDQRQLRSNQPQHF

d_gene: NA
v_gene: TRBV4-3
j_gene: TRBJ2-3
abundance: NA
CDR3nt: TGCGCCAGCAGCCAAGATAGTGGGCGGGGAGCCACAGATACGCAGTATTTT
CDR3aa: CASSQDSGRGATDTQYF

d_gene: NA
v_gene: TRBV14
j_gene: TRBJ2-5
abundance: NA
CDR3nt: TGTGCCAGCAGCCTTACGGATCGGAAGACCCAGTACTTC
CDR3aa: CASSLTDRKTQYF

d_gene: NA
v_gene: TRBV5-4
j_gene: TRBJ1-1
abundance: once
CDR3nt: TGTGCCAGCAGCGGCCGGGAGGGAAGGGACACTGAAGCTTTCTTT
CDR3aa: CASSGREGRDTEAFF

d_gene: NA
v_gene: TRBV2
j_gene: TRBJ2-7
abundance: NA
CDR3nt: TGTGCCAGCAGTGAGTTGGAGGCAGCCTACGAGCAGTACTTC
CDR3aa: CASSELEAAYEQYF

d_gene: NA
v_gene: TRBV20-1
j_gene: TRBJ2-1
abundance: NA
CDR3nt: TGCAGTGCTACCGAGCATGAGCAGTTCTTC
CDR3aa: CSATEHEQFF

d_gene: NA
v_gene: TRBV7-4
j_gene: TRBJ1-1
abundance: NA
CDR3nt: TGTGCCAGCAGCCCAGGACGGAGCAACACTGAAGCTTTCTTT
CDR3aa: CASSPGRSNTEAFF

d_gene: TRBD2
v_gene: TRBV5-6
j_gene: TRBJ2-7
abundance: NA
CDR3nt: TGTGCCAGCAGCCTCCGGACTAGCGGGAGCGGGTACGAGCAGTACTTC
CDR3aa: CASSLRTSGSGYEQYF

d_gene: NA
v_gene: TRBV29-1
j_gene: TRBJ2-4
abundance: once
CDR3nt: TGCAGCGTCCTCTCAAGGGGAGCCAAAAACATTCAGTACTTC
CDR3aa: CSVLSRGAKNIQYF

d_gene: NA
v_gene: TRBV28
j_gene: TRBJ2-5
abundance: many
CDR3nt: TGTGCCAGCAGCGCTCTCGCAGGGTGGGAGACCCAGTACTTC
CDR3aa: CASSALAGWETQYF

d_gene: TRBD1
v_gene: TRBV10-3
j_gene: TRBJ2-1
abundance: NA
CDR3nt: TGTGCCATCAGTGAGTCGACAGGGGACGATGAGCAGTTCTTC
CDR3aa: CAISESTGDDEQFF

d_gene: TRBD2
v_gene: TRBV4-1
j_gene: TRBJ2-2
abundance: NA
CDR3nt: TGCGCCAGCAGCCGCGGACTAGCGGGAATCACCGGGGAGCTGTTTTTT
CDR3aa: CASSRGLAGITGELFF

d_gene: NA
v_gene: TRBV21-1
j_gene: TRBJ1-2
abundance: NA
CDR3nt: TGTGCCAGCAGCAATAGTCGGGCAGGGGTGACTATGGGCTACACCTTC
CDR3aa: CASSNSRAGVTMGYTF

d_gene: NA
v_gene: TRBV28
j_gene: TRBJ2-7
abundance: many
CDR3nt: TGTGCCAGCAGTTCCTTCGGACAGTTCTACGAGCAGTACTTC
CDR3aa: CASSSFGQFYEQYF

d_gene: NA
v_gene: TRBV6-5
j_gene: TRBJ1-3
abundance: NA
CDR3nt: TGTGCCAGCATTGCCTCTGGAAACACCATATATTTT
CDR3aa: CASIASGNTIYF

d_gene: TRBD1
v_gene: TRBV7-2
j_gene: TRBJ2-6
abundance: NA
CDR3nt: TGTGCCAGCAGCCGCGACAGGGCTGGGGCCAACGTCCTGACTTTC
CDR3aa: CASSRDRAGANVLTF

d_gene: NA
v_gene: TRBV11-2
j_gene: TRBJ2-7
abundance: NA
CDR3nt: TGTGCCAGCAGTCCCCCCCGAGGCGGCTCCTACGAGCAGTACTTC
CDR3aa: CASSPPRGGSYEQYF

d_gene: NA
v_gene: TRBV2
j_gene: TRBJ2-5
abundance: NA
CDR3nt: TGTGCCAGCAGTGAGGCGAAGGAGACCCAGTACTTC
CDR3aa: CASSEAKETQYF

d_gene: NA
v_gene: TRBV30
j_gene: TRBJ1-5
abundance: NA
CDR3nt: TGTGCCTGGAGTGGTGGTCACGGGAATCAGCCCCAGCATTTT
CDR3aa: CAWSGGHGNQPQHF

d_gene: NA
v_gene: TRBV18
j_gene: TRBJ2-7
abundance: NA
CDR3nt: TGTGCCAGCTCACCTAGCGACGAGCAGTACTTC
CDR3aa: CASSPSDEQYF

d_gene: NA
v_gene: TRBV7-6
j_gene: TRBJ1-1
abundance: NA
CDR3nt: TGTGCCAGCAGCCGGGCAAACGGGAAAGCTTTCTTT
CDR3aa: CASSRANGKAFF

d_gene: TRBD1
v_gene: TRBV15
j_gene: TRBJ1-3
abundance: few
CDR3nt: TGTGCCACCAGCAGGGACAGGGGCATGAGTGGAAACACCATATATTTT
CDR3aa: CATSRDRGMSGNTIYF

d_gene: NA
v_gene: TRBV30
j_gene: TRBJ2-7
abundance: NA
CDR3nt: TGTGCCTGGAGTCGGGGCTTCCTCTACGAGCAGTACTTC
CDR3aa: CAWSRGFLYEQYF

d_gene: NA
v_gene: TRBV5-1
j_gene: TRBJ1-4
abundance: NA
CDR3nt: TGCGCCAGCAGCCTCGGGGTTAATGAAAAACTGTTTTTT
CDR3aa: CASSLGVNEKLFF

d_gene: NA
v_gene: TRBV6-4
j_gene: TRBJ2-1
abundance: NA
CDR3nt: TGTGCCAGCAGCCTGGAGCCCTACAATGAGCAGTTCTTC
CDR3aa: CASSLEPYNEQFF

d_gene: NA
v_gene: TRBV12-1
j_gene: TRBJ1-4
abundance: NA
CDR3nt: TGTGCCAGCAGCCCCCGACAGGGGATGGCAACTAATGAAAAACTGTTTTTT
CDR3aa: CASSPRQGMATNEKLFF

d_gene: NA
v_gene: TRBV7-8
j_gene: TRBJ1-5
abundance: once
CDR3nt: TGTGCCAGCAGCCTCAGGAGAACCAATCAGCCCCAGCATTTT
CDR3aa: CASSLRRTNQPQHF